Following are 4 T cell receptor beta chains from one sample sequenced in a study of neurological immune-mediated disorders. TCRdb re-derived calls from the 5' RACE reads in MiXCR, one entry per CDR3 protein. The table has about 36,000 distinct CDR3 sequences, around 10% seen once. Sample: PBMCs. All receptors come from a woman in her twenties or thirties with HTLV-1-associated myelopathy (HAM/TSP).

This clonotype was seen just once. Compared with germline, one end of the junction differs, possibly owing to a read error. This chain links TRBV7-2 with TRBJ2-3, with D possibly being TRBD1 or TRBD2 (6 bases each). This CDR3 contains 16 residues. Germline V gives CDR1 SGHTA, CDR2 FQGNSA. The CDR3 DNA reads as TGTGCCAGCACCCCACTCGTGGGGGGCGCCGCAGATACGAAGTATTTT. As protein: CASTPLVGGAADTKYF.

Sample share makes this clonotype medium-sized. The CDR3 DNA sequence: TGCGCCAGCAGCTTGGCCGGGATGGCCAATGAGCAGTTCTTC. Translating it yields CASSLAGMANEQFF. V gene TRBV5-1 combines with J gene TRBJ2-1; TRBD2 might be the D (5 bases). Trimming left V 0 bases short and J 6 bases short, with 10 bases between. The germline CDR1 and CDR2 sequences are SGHRS and YFSETQ. This CDR3 has 14 residues. The variable domain in full, with the rest retrieved from reference TRBV5-1 and TRBJ2-1, is KAGVTQTPRYLIKTRGQQVTLSCSPISGHRSVSWYQQTPGQGLQFLFEYFSETQRNKGNFPGRFSGRQFSNSRSEMNVSTLELGDSALYLCASSLAGMANEQFFGPGTRLTVL.

This clonotype has at least ten counts. The chain couples TRBV2 to TRBJ2-3; 7 bases map to TRBD1. The CDR3 runs to 16 residues. Trimming cost V 6 bases and J 0 bases; bases outside gene matches: 9. The V gene's germline CDR1 is SNHLY and CDR2 FYNNEI. The CDR3 spells CASRDNTGASTDTQYF. The CDR3 DNA sequence: TGTGCCAGCAGAGACAACACAGGGGCTAGCACAGATACGCAGTATTTT.

This clonotype was picked up many times. V and J are TRBV18 and TRBJ2-5; TRBD1 matches 8 bases. The germline CDR1 and CDR2 sequences are KGHSH and LQKENI. V was pared by 4 bases and J by 0 bases, with 7 bases of the junction left unmatched. The CDR3 is 16 residues long. This chain's CDR3 is CASSRTGTGHQETQYF. The CDR3 region has the DNA TGTGCCAGCTCACGAACCGGGACAGGTCACCAAGAGACCCAGTACTTC.